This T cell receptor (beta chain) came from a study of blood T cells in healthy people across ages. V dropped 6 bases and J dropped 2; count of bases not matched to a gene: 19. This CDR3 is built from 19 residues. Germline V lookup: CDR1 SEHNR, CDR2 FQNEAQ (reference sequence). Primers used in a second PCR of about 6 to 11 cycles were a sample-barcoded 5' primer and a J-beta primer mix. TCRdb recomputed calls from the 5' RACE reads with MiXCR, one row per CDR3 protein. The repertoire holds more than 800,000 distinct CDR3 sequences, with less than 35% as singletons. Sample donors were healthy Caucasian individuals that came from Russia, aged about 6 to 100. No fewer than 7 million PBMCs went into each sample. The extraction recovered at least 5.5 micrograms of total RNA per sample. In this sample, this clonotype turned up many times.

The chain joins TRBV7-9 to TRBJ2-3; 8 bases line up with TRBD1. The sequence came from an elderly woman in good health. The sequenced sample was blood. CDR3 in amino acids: CASSYIPDRAQLSTDTQYF. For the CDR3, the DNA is TGTGCCAGCAGTTATATACCGGACAGGGCCCAACTTTCCACAGATACGCAGTATTTT.